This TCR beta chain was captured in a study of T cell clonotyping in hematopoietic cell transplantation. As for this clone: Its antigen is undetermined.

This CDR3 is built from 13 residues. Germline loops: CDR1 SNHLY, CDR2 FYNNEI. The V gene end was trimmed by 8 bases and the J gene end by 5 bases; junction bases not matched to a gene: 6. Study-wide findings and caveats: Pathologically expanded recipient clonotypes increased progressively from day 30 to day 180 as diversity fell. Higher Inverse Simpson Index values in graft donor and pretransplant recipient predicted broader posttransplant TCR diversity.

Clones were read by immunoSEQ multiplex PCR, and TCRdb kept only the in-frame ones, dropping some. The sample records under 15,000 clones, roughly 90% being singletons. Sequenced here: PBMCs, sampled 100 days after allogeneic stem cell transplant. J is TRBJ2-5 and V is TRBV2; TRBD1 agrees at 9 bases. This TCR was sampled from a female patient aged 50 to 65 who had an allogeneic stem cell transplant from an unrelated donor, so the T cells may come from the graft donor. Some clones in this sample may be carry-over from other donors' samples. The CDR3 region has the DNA TGTGCCAGCGGGGGACAGGGAAGGGAGACCCAGTACTTC. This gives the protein CASGGQGRETQYF.